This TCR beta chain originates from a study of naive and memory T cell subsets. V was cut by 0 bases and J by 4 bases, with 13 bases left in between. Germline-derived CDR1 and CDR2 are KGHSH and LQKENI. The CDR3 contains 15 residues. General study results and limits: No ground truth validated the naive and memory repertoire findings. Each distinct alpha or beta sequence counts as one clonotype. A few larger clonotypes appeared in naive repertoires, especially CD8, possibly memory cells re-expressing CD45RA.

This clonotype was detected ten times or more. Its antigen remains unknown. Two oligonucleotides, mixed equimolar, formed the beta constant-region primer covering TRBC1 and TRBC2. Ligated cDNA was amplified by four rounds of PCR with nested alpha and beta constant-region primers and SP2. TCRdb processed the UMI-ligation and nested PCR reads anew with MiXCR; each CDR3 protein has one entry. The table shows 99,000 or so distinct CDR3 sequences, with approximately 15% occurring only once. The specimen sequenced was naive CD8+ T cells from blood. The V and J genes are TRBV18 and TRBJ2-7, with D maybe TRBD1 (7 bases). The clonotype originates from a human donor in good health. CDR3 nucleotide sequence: TGTGCCAGCTCACCACCGGGTTCAGGGGGGTACGAGCAGTACTTC. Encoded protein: CASSPPGSGGYEQYF.